The clone carrying this T cell receptor beta chain was observed at least ten times. Its antigen is still unknown. Libraries of TCR beta came from iRepertoire HTBI primers plus Arm-PCR of CDR3 regions. TCRdb independently ran MiXCR on the multiplex PCR reads; one entry per CDR3 protein. The table records approximately 490,000 distinct CDR3 sequences, about 16% of them present only once. The data belong to a study of regulatory T cells in long-lasting Graves disease. Points from the study as a whole: The study found TRBV28, TRBJ1-2 and TRBJ2-5 favored in persistent disease.

The time point: newly diagnosed GD, antithyroid drugs for less than 3 months. The TCR library was made from RNA that had been extracted from PBMCs in TRIzol. Graves' disease diagnoses followed American Thyroid Association guidelines. V was pared by 3 bases and J by 3 bases, with 9 bases of the junction left unmatched. CDR1 is ENHRY and CDR2 is SYGVKD in the germline V gene. This CDR3 is built from 16 residues. These data are also associated with another study on T cells in Graves' hyperthyroidism and ophthalmopathy. That work contributes: Among the patients, aged 18 to 65, hyperthyroidism was newly diagnosed and had lasted under 2 months.

This TCR came from a man between 40 and 49 years old with Graves disease. The sequencing used peripheral blood mononuclear cells (PBMCs), collected at new diagnosis, from a patient treated with antithyroid drugs. The V and J genes are TRBV10-3 and TRBJ2-3; 7 nucleotides match TRBD2. CDR3 sequence reads: CAISEVAGVGTDTQYF. The CDR3 coding sequence is TGTGCCATCAGTGAAGTGGCGGGAGTAGGTACAGATACGCAGTATTTT.